A single sample is the source of the 13 T cell receptor beta chains below, sequenced in a study of T cell changes during pregnancy in multiple sclerosis. Sequenced by immunoSEQ multiplex PCR; TCRdb stores in-frame clones only, minus some. The table includes roughly 42,000 clones, approximately 90% detected once. This material consisted of CD4+ T cells from peripheral blood mononuclear cells, taken before pregnancy. These receptors came from a female donor with multiple sclerosis, enrolled in a pregnancy study.

The CDR3 DNA follows: TGTGCCTGGAGTCAGGGACGGGAGGGATGCACCTTC. Translated, it gives CAWSQGREGCTF. The chain couples TRBV30 to TRBJ1-2, with D possibly being TRBD1 (5 bases). Trimming took 2 bases from V and 13 from J, leaving 17 bases between them. This CDR3 region has 12 residues. Germline V gene data show CDR1 as GTSNPN and CDR2 as SVGIG (reference sequence).

This chain links TRBV10-2 with TRBJ2-1; 7 bases match TRBD1. Trimming removed 6 bases from V and 9 bases from J; junction bases left unmatched: 14. Germline lookup yields CDR1 WSHSY and CDR2 SAAADI. This CDR3 region has 15 residues. As DNA, the CDR3 is TGCGCCAGCAGCTCGACAGGGTTAATCTTGAGTGAGCAGTTCTTC. It codes for CASSSTGLILSEQFF.

The rearrangement links TRBV19 to TRBJ1-6, with TRBD1 identical over 8 bases. Germline V gene data show CDR1 as LNHDA and CDR2 as SQIVND (reference sequence). The ends lost 4 bases at V and 5 bases at J; junction bases unmatched: 7. This CDR3 has 16 residues. CDR3 sequence reads: CASSTPGQGDNSPLHF. The CDR3 DNA reads TGTGCCAGTAGTACCCCCGGACAGGGTGATAATTCACCCCTCCACTTT.

The chain joins TRBV5-4 to TRBJ1-2; tentatively, D is TRBD1 (5 bases). Trimming stripped 1 base from V and 1 base from J, with 5 bases between. The CDR3 has 13 residues. Germline lookup yields CDR1 SGHNT and CDR2 YYREEE (reference sequence). CDR3 DNA sequence: TGTGCCAGCAGCTTGCAGGGTAACTATGGCTACACCTTC. Translation gives CASSLQGNYGYTF.

This clone came up once. The chain joins TRBV4-2 to TRBJ2-5; 9 bases agree with TRBD2. Losses at the gene ends were 0 bases for V and 5 bases for J; bases not matched to a gene: 7. Germline V lookup: CDR1 LGHNA, CDR2 YNFKEQ. The CDR3 spans 16 residues. The CDR3, as DNA: TGTGCCAGCAGCCAAGATAGGGCGGGGGGGCGGGAGACCCAGTACTTC. It yields the protein CASSQDRAGGRETQYF.

This chain's CDR3 is CASSVAGGPKNEQFF. The CDR3 bases are TGTGCCAGCAGCGTAGCGGGGGGGCCTAAAAATGAGCAGTTCTTC. The chain joins TRBV9 to TRBJ2-1, with 8 nucleotides matching TRBD2. Germline CDR1 reads SGDLS; CDR2 reads YYNGEE. This CDR3 spans 15 amino acids. J was trimmed by 7 bases and V by 0 bases; bases with no gene match: 6.

This chain connects TRBV7-9 to TRBJ2-1; 11 bases match TRBD1. The CDR3 runs to 16 residues. Trimming cost V 1 base and J 8 bases; bases outside gene matches: 7. CDR1 and CDR2 from the germline V gene are SEHNR and FQNEAQ (reference sequence). In nucleotides, the CDR3 is TGTGCCAGCAGCTTAGGCTGGACAGGGGGCCGGGATGAGCAGTTCTTC. Protein product: CASSLGWTGGRDEQFF.

The chain links TRBV5-5 to TRBJ1-2, with 7 bases lining up with TRBD1. The V segment lost 5 bases and the J segment 4 bases; nucleotides outside the gene matches: 11. Germline V gene lookup returns CDR1 SGHKS and CDR2 YYEKEE (reference sequence). The CDR3 length is 15 residues. CDR3 region: CASSRIGTAFYGYTF. The CDR3 DNA sequence: TGTGCCAGCAGTAGGATTGGGACAGCCTTCTATGGCTACACCTTC.

The J gene is TRBJ2-3, the V gene TRBV27; a weak D match, TRBD2 (6 bases). This CDR3 spans 15 amino acids. Trimming took 5 bases from V and 6 from J, leaving 18 bases between them. Germline loops: CDR1 MNHEY, CDR2 SMNVEV (reference sequence). As DNA, the CDR3 is TGTGCCAGCAGTAAAGAGCGGGTGGTCCGGGATACGCAGTATTTT. It is translated as CASSKERVVRDTQYF.

V and J are TRBV4-2 and TRBJ2-3; TRBD2 matches 10 bases. The V gene end was trimmed by 6 bases and the J gene end by 1 base; junction bases not matched to a gene: 7. This CDR3 has 16 amino acids. Germline CDR1 reads LGHNA; CDR2 reads YNFKEQ. CDR3 protein: CASSGERGGRTDTQYF. In nucleotides, the CDR3 is TGTGCCAGCAGTGGGGAGCGGGGGGGCCGCACAGATACGCAGTATTTT.

This clone has just a few counts. The chain uses TRBV6-5 and TRBJ1-1; D is perhaps TRBD1 (5 bases). The V end lost 4 bases, the J end lost 1 base, and 7 bases lay between the germline ends. The CDR3 has 13 residues. CDR1 is MNHEY, CDR2 SVGAGI, per germline. CDR3 protein: CASSWQGNTEAFF. Here the CDR3 DNA reads TGTGCCAGCAGTTGGCAGGGGAACACTGAAGCTTTCTTT.

The CDR3 loop is CASSLTPGSGNTIYF. CDR3 coding DNA: TGTGCCAGCAGCTTGACGCCGGGCTCTGGAAACACCATATATTTT. The chain carries TRBV7-2 and TRBJ1-3; D is uncertain. Germline CDR1 reads SGHTA; CDR2 reads FQGNSA. V lost 3 bases and J lost 0, with 9 bases in between. The CDR3 is made up of 15 amino acids.

The chain employs TRBV7-9 and TRBJ2-1; TRBD1 is a possible D gene (5 bases). Germline CDR1 and CDR2: SEHNR and FQNEAQ (reference sequence). CDR3 length: 13 amino acids. V was shortened by 3 bases and J by 4 bases, with 7 bases between the two germline ends. Here the CDR3 DNA reads TGTGCCAGCAGCTTCGACAGTTACAATGAGCAGTTCTTC. This gives the protein CASSFDSYNEQFF.